This record looks at one T cell receptor beta chain sequence and its context. Its specificity is not known. Researchers partitioned CD4+ cells into CD45RA+ naive and CD45RA-negative memory subsets. The data derive from a study of shared clonotypes between healthy human individuals. Every subset had its genomic DNA shared out evenly among several immunoSEQ plates. TCRdb's table, derived via immunoSEQ multiplex PCR, lists solely in-frame clones and lacks some. In the table there are some 2.4 million clones, 93% of which are singletons. Study-level results: Estimated clonotype richness was generally higher in naive than memory subsets.

There are 14 residues in the CDR3. The junction had 10 bases not matched to a gene; V was cut back by 5 bases and J by 11 bases. Germline CDR1 and CDR2: SGHRS and YFSETQ. The source is a young man in good health. Some clones in this sample may be carry-over from other donors' samples. The source material was naive CD4+ T cells from PBMCs. Specified subset: CD45RA+ positively selected. This chain links TRBV5-1 with TRBJ1-4; 9 bases map to TRBD1. CDR3 DNA sequence: TGCGCCAGCAGGGAGGGACAGGGCCCAGACAAACTGTTTTTT. As protein: CASREGQGPDKLFF.